This record looks at one T cell receptor beta chain sequence and its context. This sample is part of a study of shared clonotypes between healthy human individuals. Each subset's genomic DNA was split evenly across several immunoSEQ plates. The data were produced by immunoSEQ multiplex PCR, yet TCRdb's version contains in-frame clones alone and is incomplete. The sample gives approximately 320,000 clones, around 67% of which show up once; about a tenth is in the top ten. Trimming at V came to 5 bases and at J to 1 base, leaving 4 bases not matched to a gene. Germline V gives CDR1 LNHDA, CDR2 SQIVND (reference sequence). The CDR3 is made up of 15 amino acids.

The sequence was obtained from a young man in good health. The sample taken for sequencing was memory CD4+ T cells sorted from blood. Subset denoted: CD45RA-negative fraction. V gene TRBV19 combines with J gene TRBJ2-3; 9 positions agree with TRBD2. DNA of the CDR3: TGTGCCAGTAGTGCGGGCGGGAGGGGCACAGATACGCAGTATTTT. This translates into CASSAGGRGTDTQYF.